A single sample is the source of the 10 T cell receptor beta chains below, sequenced in a study of blood T cell repertoires in COVID-19. Generated by immunoSEQ multiplex PCR, the TCRdb table keeps only in-frame clones and is missing some. The data hold 30,000 to 45,000 clones, with around nine tenths observed a single time. The specimen sequenced was peripheral blood. These receptors all stem from a man in his sixties with active COVID-19.

The chain couples TRBV5-1 to TRBJ2-3, with 9 nucleotides matching TRBD1. Germline V gene lookup returns CDR1 SGHRS and CDR2 YFSETQ. The CDR3 is 16 residues long. Trimming took 4 bases from V and 2 from J; bases not matched to a gene: 8. The CDR3 DNA reads as TGCGCCAGCAGCCTGACCGGGACAGGGACCACAGATACGCAGTATTTT. This encodes CASSLTGTGTTDTQYF.

The gene calls are TRBV7-9 and TRBJ2-7; 8 bases fit TRBD2. Germline loops: CDR1 SEHNR, CDR2 FQNEAQ (reference sequence). CDR3 length equals 15 residues. V dropped 5 bases and J dropped 0; count of bases not matched to a gene: 6. The CDR3 sequence is CASSRSGTSSYEQYF. CDR3 nucleotide sequence: TGTGCCAGCAGCCGTAGCGGGACGAGCTCCTACGAGCAGTACTTC.

The rearrangement uses TRBV5-1 and TRBJ1-2; D is unresolved. Germline V gene lookup returns CDR1 SGHRS and CDR2 YFSETQ. The germline V and J ends were trimmed by 0 bases and 2 bases, with 5 bases remaining between them. CDR3 length: 13 amino acids. CDR3 nucleotide sequence: TGCGCCAGCAGCTTGGGGCAGAACTATGGCTACACCTTC. This encodes CASSLGQNYGYTF.

The chain employs TRBV19 and TRBJ2-1, with a possible D match to TRBD2 (6 bases). The CDR3 sequence is 12 residues long. The ends were cut back, 6 bases at V and 7 bases at J, with 10 bases in the middle. The germline CDR1 and CDR2 sequences are LNHDA and SQIVND (reference sequence). The CDR3, as DNA: TGTGCCAGTAGCCCGACTAGAAATGAGCAGTTCTTC. Amino acid sequence: CASSPTRNEQFF.

V usage is TRBV15 and J usage is TRBJ2-7, with 9 bases lining up with TRBD1. This CDR3 has 14 amino acids. J was trimmed by 2 bases and V by 5 bases; bases with no gene match: 4. Germline V gene sequence: CDR1 LNHNV, CDR2 YYDKDF (reference sequence). CDR3 sequence reads: CATSGGDRAYEQYF. In DNA form, the CDR3 reads TGTGCCACCAGCGGAGGGGACAGGGCCTACGAGCAGTACTTC.

V gene TRBV18 combines with J gene TRBJ2-7; the D gene is possibly TRBD2 (6 bases). V was pared by 3 bases and J by 8 bases, with 17 bases between. Germline loops: CDR1 KGHSH, CDR2 LQKENI. This CDR3 has 14 amino acids. The DNA of the CDR3 is TGTGCCAGCTCACCTAGCGGTACCTACGAGCAGCAGTACTTC. Protein product: CASSPSGTYEQQYF.

This clone was picked up a small number of times. The J gene is TRBJ1-2, the V gene TRBV10-3; a possible D gene is TRBD1 (6 bases). CDR1 is ENHRY, CDR2 SYGVKD, per germline. The CDR3 totals 13 residues. The V end was cut by 3 bases, the J end by 13 bases, with 18 bases between. The CDR3 sequence is CAISDRDTLSTTF. DNA of the CDR3: TGTGCCATCAGTGATCGGGACACATTATCAACCACCTTC.

The sample holds a few counts of this clone. The genes are TRBV5-4 and TRBJ2-7, with 11 bases matching TRBD1. Germline CDR1 reads SGHNT; CDR2 reads YYREEE (reference sequence). This CDR3 has 14 residues. Unmatched junction bases numbered 3, after V lost 3 bases and J lost 4 bases. CDR3 nucleotides: TGTGCCAGCAGCTCCCGGGACAGGGGGTACGAGCAGTACTTC. The encoded protein is CASSSRDRGYEQYF.

The chain employs TRBV27 and TRBJ2-6, with 9 bases lining up with TRBD1. Per the germline V gene, CDR1 is MNHEY and CDR2 is SMNVEV (reference sequence). This CDR3 is built from 17 residues. The J segment lost 0 bases and the V segment lost 5 bases, leaving 5 bases of the junction unmatched. The CDR3 coding sequence is TGTGCCAGCAGTGGGACAGGGAGTCTCTCTGGGGCCAACGTCCTGACTTTC. Encoded protein: CASSGTGSLSGANVLTF.

The rearrangement joins TRBV2 to TRBJ1-1; 7 positions match TRBD1. V was clipped by 10 bases and J by 9 bases; unmatched bases: 11. This CDR3 spans 12 amino acids. Germline-derived CDR1 and CDR2 are SNHLY and FYNNEI. CDR3 coding DNA: TGTGCCACTACAATTGGACAGGAGAAAGCTTTCTTT. This encodes CATTIGQEKAFF.